The entry that follows covers one T cell receptor (beta chain) sequence. The antigen this receptor binds is unknown. The sample is drawn from a study of monozygotic twins with inflammatory bowel disease (dated by TCRdb to the late 2010s). Regarding the study in general: A total of 28 monozygotic twin pairs were included in the full study, comprising nine German pairs (four IBD-concordant, five IBD-discordant) and 19 IBD-discordant Danish pairs. Each individual had, on average, about 151 000 unique TCRalpha sequences and 181 000 unique TCRbeta sequences available for analysis. Within discordant pairs, disease-associated traits were sought mainly by comparing IBD patients with their genetically identical healthy co-twins.

Paper-wide results and their limitations: Concordant and discordant twins showed no difference in repertoire similarity, possibly because of limited statistical power. Compared with healthy twins, IBD patients shared fewer clonotypes with other individuals, and the difference was most pronounced in patients with signs of disease activity. The analysis was unable to tell different T cell subtypes apart. A decrease in TCRbeta repertoire diversity, as measured by inverse Simpson index, was observed in IBD patients compared with their healthy co-twins. Background noise and inter-individual variability may have been introduced into the repertoires by the differing immunosuppressive treatments among patients. The results gave no support for a single strong signal or clonotype linked to IBD.

Including the terminal cysteine and phenylalanine, the CDR3 comprises 21 residues. No DNA is given. The library was obtained by 5' RACE. Preparation of each TCR library used approximately 3,200 ng of total RNA. cDNA was synthesized with SMARTScribe reverse transcriptase in eight separate reactions per sample. During cDNA synthesis, unique molecular identifiers containing a 6-nucleotide sample barcode were introduced by template switching. TCRalpha and TCRbeta cDNA was amplified in two nested PCRs of around 15 and 10 cycles, and bead purification was carried out after each PCR. Before amplification, the cDNA was treated with uracil DNA-glycosylase and purified using the QIAquick PCR purification kit. The second PCR added Illumina TruSeq-compatible adapters along with sample-specific barcodes. TapeStation and Qubit were used to check library quality and concentration, and roughly 4.6 ng of each library was pooled. Sequencing of pooled libraries was carried out on an Illumina HiSeq2500 single-index Rapid Run using 2 x 100 bp reads and custom sequencing primers. The published analysis was carried out like this. MiGEC version 1.2.6 was used for UMI-based consensus assembly to correct PCR and sequencing errors. MiXCR version 2.1.1 was used to carry out V(D)J alignment, clonotype assembly and CDR3 extraction. To normalise gene usage, clonotype sharing and MAIT/NKT TCR abundance, the analysis used the top 1000, 10 000 and 20 000 clonotypes per sample. After downsampling to 27 000 UMIs, diversity was calculated as the inverse Simpson index using the vegan R package. Paired Mann-Whitney U tests on discordant twin pairs were used, with Benjamini-Hochberg multiple-testing correction. Each entry corresponds to one CDR3 protein sequence from reads that TCRdb reprocessed, and DNA is not given. TCRdb assigned the V and J calls; the authors' analysis was not used. The sample's table lists a count of some 150,000 distinct CDR3 sequences. Clones ranked in the top ten supply about 8% of the sample.

From each donor, a roughly 2.7 ml peripheral blood sample was collected into PAXgene tubes and kept at -80 degrees C. Total RNA was isolated from whole blood with the PAXgene blood miRNA kit on an automated QIAcube, without T cell sorting. Peripheral blood from monozygotic twin pairs, either concordant or discordant for inflammatory bowel disease, underwent deep TCRalpha and TCRbeta repertoire profiling that used unique molecular barcoding. Smoking habits were recorded for all twin pairs, and individuals were classified as current, former or never smokers. The sample was blood. The receptor was isolated from a human donor with ulcerative colitis or Crohn's disease, or a healthy co-twin of an affected twin (not recorded which). This chain is built from TRBV23-1 and TRBJ1-5; the TCRdb D gene call, TRBD1, has no DNA to confirm it. TRBV23-1 is reported as an ORF; its role is uncertain. The CDR3 sequence is CASSQEESGPMICGANQPQHF.